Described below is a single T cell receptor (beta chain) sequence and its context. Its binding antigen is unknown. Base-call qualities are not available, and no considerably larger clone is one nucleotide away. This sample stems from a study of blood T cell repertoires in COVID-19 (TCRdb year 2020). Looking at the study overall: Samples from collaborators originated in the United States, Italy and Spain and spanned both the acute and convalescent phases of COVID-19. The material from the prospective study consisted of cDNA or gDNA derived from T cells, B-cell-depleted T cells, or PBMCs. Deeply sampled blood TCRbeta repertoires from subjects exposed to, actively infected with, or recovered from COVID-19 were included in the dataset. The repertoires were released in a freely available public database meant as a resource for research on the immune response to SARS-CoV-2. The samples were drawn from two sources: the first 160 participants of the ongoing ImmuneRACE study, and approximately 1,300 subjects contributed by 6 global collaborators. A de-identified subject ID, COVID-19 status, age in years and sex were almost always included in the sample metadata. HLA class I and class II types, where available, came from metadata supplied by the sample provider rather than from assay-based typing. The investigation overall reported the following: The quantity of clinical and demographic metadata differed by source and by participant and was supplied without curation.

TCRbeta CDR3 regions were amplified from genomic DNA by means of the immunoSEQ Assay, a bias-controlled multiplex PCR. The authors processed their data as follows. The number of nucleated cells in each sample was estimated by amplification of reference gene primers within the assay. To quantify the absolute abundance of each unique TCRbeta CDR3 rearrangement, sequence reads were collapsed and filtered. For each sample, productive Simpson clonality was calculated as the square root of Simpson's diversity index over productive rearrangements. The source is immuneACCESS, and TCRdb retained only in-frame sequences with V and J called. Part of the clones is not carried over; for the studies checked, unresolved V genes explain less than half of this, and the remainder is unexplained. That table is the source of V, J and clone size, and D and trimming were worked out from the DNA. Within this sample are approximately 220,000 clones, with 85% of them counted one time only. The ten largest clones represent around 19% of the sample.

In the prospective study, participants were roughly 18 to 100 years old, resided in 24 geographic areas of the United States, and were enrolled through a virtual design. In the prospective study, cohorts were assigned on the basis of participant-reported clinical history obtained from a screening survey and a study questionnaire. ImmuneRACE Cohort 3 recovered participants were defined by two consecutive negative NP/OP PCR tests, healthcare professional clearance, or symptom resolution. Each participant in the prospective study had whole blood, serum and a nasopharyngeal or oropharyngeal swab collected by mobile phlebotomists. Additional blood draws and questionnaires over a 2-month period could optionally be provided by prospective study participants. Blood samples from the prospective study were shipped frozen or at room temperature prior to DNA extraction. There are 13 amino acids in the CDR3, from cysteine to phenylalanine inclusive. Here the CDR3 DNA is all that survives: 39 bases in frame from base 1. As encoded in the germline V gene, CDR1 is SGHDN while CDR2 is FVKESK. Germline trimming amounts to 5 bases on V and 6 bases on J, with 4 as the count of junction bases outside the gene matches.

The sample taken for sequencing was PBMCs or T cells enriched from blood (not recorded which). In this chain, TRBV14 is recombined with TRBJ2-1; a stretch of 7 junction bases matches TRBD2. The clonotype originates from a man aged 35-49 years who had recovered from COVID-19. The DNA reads TGTGCCAGCAGCGATGGACTAGGCAATGAGCAGTTCTTC. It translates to CASSDGLGNEQFF.